One and the same sample provided the 21 T cell receptor beta chains below, sequenced in a study of OX40 agonist ivuxolimab in advanced cancers. Libraries were made using the immunoSEQ multiplex PCR assay. TCRdb stores this immuneACCESS table with in-frame sequences only. Part of the clones is absent; in the studies checked, under half of the shortfall reflects unresolved V genes, and no reason is known for the rest. The sample yields about 76,000 clones; over 75% were counted once. In total, the top ten clones hold under 3.5% of the sample. The material sequenced was CD4+ or CD8+ T cells sorted from blood, taken in a trial of the OX40 agonist ivuxolimab. These receptors all stem from an adult with an advanced solid tumor such as melanoma, head and neck, liver or kidney cancer.

The sample holds one count of this clone. This sequence joins TRBV27 and TRBJ1-2; no clear D. The V gene's germline CDR1 is MNHEY and CDR2 SMNVEV (reference sequence). The V gene lost 3 bases and the J gene lost 5 bases, with 4 bases spanning the gap. The CDR3 has 11 residues. The CDR3 nucleotides are TGTGCCAGCAGTTTGAGTTATGGCTACACCTTC. It translates to CASSLSYGYTF.

The V call is TRBV4-2, the J call TRBJ1-2; 10 positions agree with TRBD1. Germline V gene lookup returns CDR1 LGHNA and CDR2 YNFKEQ. V was pared by 1 base and J by 4 bases, with 6 bases of the junction left unmatched. The CDR3 sequence is 16 residues long. The CDR3 sequence: CASSQATGQGTYGYTF. CDR3 DNA: TGTGCCAGCAGCCAAGCCACGGGACAGGGGACCTATGGCTACACCTTC.

The gene calls are TRBV7-2 and TRBJ1-5; tentatively, D is TRBD1 (6 bases). Per germline, CDR1 SGHTA and CDR2 FQGNSA. This CDR3 region has 13 residues. V was shortened by 4 bases and J by 2 bases, with 6 bases between the two germline ends. CDR3 DNA sequence: TGTGCCAGCAGCTACAGGGGCAATCAGCCCCAGCATTTT. Residues: CASSYRGNQPQHF.

This clone turned up a few times. The chain employs TRBV30 and TRBJ1-6; D is possibly TRBD1 (5 bases). This CDR3 is 15 amino acids long. V dropped 3 bases and J dropped 3 bases, with 12 bases sitting between them. CDR1 and CDR2 from the germline V gene are GTSNPN and SVGIG (reference sequence). This chain's CDR3 is CAWSRRDLYNSPLHF. CDR3 bases: TGTGCCTGGAGCAGGAGGGACCTCTATAATTCACCCCTCCACTTT. Together with reference TRBV30 and TRBJ1-6, the CDR3 gives the full variable domain: SQTIHQWPATLVQPVGSPLSLECTVEGTSNPNLYWYRQAAGRGLQLLFYSVGIGQISSEVPQNLSASRPQDRQFILSSKKLLLSDSGFYLCAWSRRDLYNSPLHFGNGTRLTVT.

V is TRBV18 and J is TRBJ1-2; 7 nucleotides align to TRBD1. V was pared by 5 bases and J by 4 bases, with 7 bases of the junction left unmatched. The germline V gene encodes CDR1 KGHSH and CDR2 LQKENI. CDR3 length: 14 residues. This CDR3 is CASSSTGEVYGYTF. CDR3 coding DNA: TGTGCCAGCTCATCCACAGGGGAAGTCTATGGCTACACCTTC.

The genes are TRBV18 and TRBJ1-4; 7 bases map to TRBD1. The length of the CDR3 is 16 residues. V lost 3 bases and J lost 8; bases outside the gene matches: 12. In germline, CDR1 is KGHSH, CDR2 LQKENI. CDR3 loop: CASSPVYNRGGEKLFF. For the CDR3, the DNA is TGTGCCAGCTCACCCGTTTATAACAGGGGAGGCGAAAAACTGTTTTTT.

The V and J genes are TRBV19 and TRBJ1-2; TRBD1 is a possible D gene (5 bases). Trimming took off 5 bases at V and 2 bases at J, with 21 bases between the two ends. Per germline, CDR1 LNHDA and CDR2 SQIVND (reference sequence). The CDR3 has 17 residues. The CDR3 DNA is TGTGCCAGTAGTCCGGGACCCGGGGTACGTGGGAACTATGGCTACACCTTC. This gives the protein CASSPGPGVRGNYGYTF. The whole variable domain, filled in from reference TRBV19 and TRBJ1-2, reads DGGITQSPKYLFRKEGQNVTLSCEQNLNHDAMYWYRQDPGQGLRLIYYSQIVNDFQKGDIAEGYSVSREKKESFPLTVTSAQKNPTAFYLCASSPGPGVRGNYGYTFGSGTRLTVV.

V and J are TRBV6-6 and TRBJ2-7; perhaps TRBD2 as D (5 bases). The CDR3 is made up of 15 amino acids. V lost 6 bases, J lost 3 bases, and 18 bases lay in between. The germline V gene encodes CDR1 MNHNY and CDR2 SVGAGI (reference sequence). DNA for the CDR3: TGTGCCAGCAGGCTCGGAGCGGAGGCAGTCTACGAGCAGTACTTC. Protein: CASRLGAEAVYEQYF.

This clone was picked up many times. The chain couples TRBV12-5 to TRBJ2-3; the D is unclear. V lost 7 bases and J 2 bases, leaving 13 bases between the germline ends. CDR1 is LGHNT, CDR2 FRNRAP, per germline. The CDR3 loop spans 14 amino acids. The CDR3 is CASALSGNTDTQYF. The CDR3 DNA reads as TGTGCTAGTGCTCTCTCCGGTAACACAGATACGCAGTATTTT.

The sample holds a few counts of this clone. V and J are TRBV4-1 and TRBJ1-2; D may be TRBD1 (5 bases). Looked up from germline, CDR1 is MGHRA and CDR2 is YSYEKL. This CDR3 spans 15 amino acids. V was shortened by 2 bases and J by 4 bases, with 14 bases between the two germline ends. CDR3 sequence (DNA): TGCGCCAGCAGCCAACCGACCAGGGTACCCTATGGCTACACCTTC. Translation: CASSQPTRVPYGYTF.

The chain recombines TRBV5-1 with TRBJ2-1; 16 nucleotides agree with TRBD2. Germline V CDR1 and CDR2: SGHRS, YFSETQ. The CDR3 spans 15 residues. The V gene end was trimmed by 6 bases and the J gene end by 13 bases; junction bases not matched to a gene: 10. CDR3 DNA: TGCGCCAGCACCTCCGGGACTAGCGGGGGGGCCATACAGTTCTTC. This codes for CASTSGTSGGAIQFF.

The chain has TRBV9 and TRBJ1-6, with no clear D. Trimming took 0 bases from V and 0 from J, leaving 10 bases between them. Germline V gene lookup returns CDR1 SGDLS and CDR2 YYNGEE. CDR3 length: 17 residues. The CDR3, as DNA: TGTGCCAGCAGCGTAGGGCGAGTGAGCTCCTATAATTCACCCCTCCACTTT. Amino acid sequence: CASSVGRVSSYNSPLHF.

This chain uses TRBV25-1 with TRBJ1-1; perhaps TRBD1 as D (5 bases). CDR3 size: 17 residues. Per germline, CDR1 MGHDK and CDR2 SYGVNS. The ends were cut back, 1 base at V and 1 base at J, with 16 bases in the middle. CDR3 sequence: CASSESLGPFGNTEAFF. CDR3 in DNA: TGTGCCAGCAGTGAATCGCTGGGACCTTTCGGGAACACTGAAGCTTTCTTT.

This clone was observed a single time. The V call is TRBV6-4, the J call TRBJ1-1; D gene uncertain. This CDR3 has 14 residues. Germline V gene sequence: CDR1 MRHNA, CDR2 SNTAGT. Trimming stripped 9 bases from V and 1 base from J, with 15 bases between. The CDR3 region has the DNA TGTGCCAGTAGCCGAAATTGGGCGAACACTGAAGCTTTCTTT. This translates into CASSRNWANTEAFF.

The V gene is TRBV6-6, the J gene TRBJ2-7; TRBD2 is a possible D gene (5 bases). Germline values: CDR1 MNHNY, CDR2 SVGAGI (reference sequence). CDR3 length equals 12 residues. V shed 6 bases and J shed 5 bases, with 11 bases lying between them. For the CDR3, the DNA is TGTGCCAGCAGCTCACTAGGTAACGAGCAGTACTTC. Translation: CASSSLGNEQYF.

The chain uses TRBV19 and TRBJ1-1; 9 bases map to TRBD1. V was pared by 3 bases and J by 5 bases, with 7 bases of the junction left unmatched. The CDR3 extends over 15 amino acids. Germline V gene sequence: CDR1 LNHDA, CDR2 SQIVND (reference sequence). The CDR3 nucleotides read TGTGCCAGTAGTATTCGGGGACAGGGTGGGACTGAAGCTTTCTTT. It is translated as CASSIRGQGGTEAFF.

The chain couples TRBV4-2 to TRBJ2-7, with TRBD2 as a possible D gene (5 bases). Trimming took off 4 bases at V and 7 bases at J, with 23 bases between the two ends. Looked up from germline, CDR1 is LGHNA and CDR2 is YNFKEQ. The CDR3 runs 16 residues. Here the CDR3 reads CASSPPGLKGVVEQYF. The DNA of the CDR3 is TGTGCCAGCAGCCCTCCGGGTTTGAAGGGAGTTGTTGAGCAGTACTTC.

The chain is built from TRBV9 and TRBJ1-1, with no clear D. Trimming left V 5 bases short and J 0 bases short, with 8 bases between. CDR1 is SGDLS and CDR2 is YYNGEE in the germline V gene. The CDR3 extends over 13 amino acids. The CDR3 reads CASSWGLNTEAFF. The CDR3 DNA reads TGTGCCAGCAGTTGGGGTTTGAACACTGAAGCTTTCTTT.

For this clone: At one end, the junction sequence differs from germline, possibly due to a read error. V is TRBV5-4 and J is TRBJ2-5, with D perhaps TRBD2 (6 bases). There are 14 residues in the CDR3. CDR1 is SGHNT and CDR2 is YYREEE in the germline V gene (reference sequence). This CDR3 is CASTLEGARETQYF. The CDR3 DNA reads TGTGCCAGCACCTTGGAGGGAGCGAGAGAGACCCAGTACTTC.

The chain employs TRBV6-6 and TRBJ2-7; D gene uncertain. V lost 5 bases to trimming and J lost 0 bases, with 14 bases between them. The germline V gene has CDR1 MNHNY and CDR2 SVGAGI (reference sequence). CDR3 length: 15 amino acids. CDR3 nucleotide sequence: TGTGCCAGCAGTCTTTCCCCAAGGAGCTCCTACGAGCAGTACTTC. Protein sequence: CASSLSPRSSYEQYF.

This chain uses TRBV6-6 with TRBJ1-2; the match to TRBD1 covers 9 bases. Looked up from germline, CDR1 is MNHNY and CDR2 is SVGAGI (reference sequence). J lost 8 bases, V lost 5 bases, and 12 bases had no gene match. There are 15 residues in the CDR3. The CDR3 nucleotides read TGTGCCAGCAGTACATACAGGGGGCGGGTTTGGGGCTACACCTTC. Translating gives CASSTYRGRVWGYTF.